The rows below give T cell receptor beta chains drawn from one sample of a study of vaccination and CD4 T cells after COVID-19. TCRdb reanalysed the PCR reads using MiXCR and keeps one entry per CDR3 protein. Found here are some 15,000 distinct CDR3 sequences, over 45% of them singletons; the top ten hold 12%. No cognate antigen is known for these TCRs. The sample comprised CD4+ T cells from blood, cultured in vitro. These receptors were collected from a human donor who had recovered from COVID-19. The CDR3 runs from the conserved cysteine through the conserved F or W. Fields, in order: clone size, J gene, CDR3 length, D gene, V gene, CDR3 DNA, CDR3 protein. D genes are given only for firm matches. The listing skips clone size in some rows; elsewhere it reads once, few, many or a size class.

>.|TRBJ1-1|15|.|TRBV27
TGTGCCAGCAGTTTATCGGGCAGGGTGTTGACTGAAGCTTTCTTT
CASSLSGRVLTEAFF
>.|TRBJ2-3|16|.|TRBV7-9
TGTGCCAGCAGCCTAATCGTCGGGACTGCAGGGGATACGCAGTATTTT
CASSLIVGTAGDTQYF
>.|TRBJ1-6|15|TRBD1|TRBV19
TGTGCCAGTAGTCAGGGGGCCTCATACGGGTCACCCCTCCACTTT
CASSQGASYGSPLHF
>.|TRBJ2-7|14|TRBD1|TRBV2
TGTGCCAGCACGGGACAGATAAGCTCCTACGAGCAGTACTTC
CASTGQISSYEQYF
>.|TRBJ1-2|14|.|TRBV11-2
TGTGCCAGCAGCTCTCGGGGACGCCTCTATGGCTACACCTTC
CASSSRGRLYGYTF
>.|TRBJ1-1|13|TRBD1|TRBV2
TGTGCCAGCAACCAGGGGGAGGACACTGAAGCTTTCTTT
CASNQGEDTEAFF
>.|TRBJ1-6|15|TRBD1|TRBV7-2
TGTGCCAGCAGCTTGGCCGGCAGGGGGAATTCACCCCTCCACTTT
CASSLAGRGNSPLHF
>.|TRBJ1-3|16|.|TRBV15
TGTGCCACCAGCAGAGATCGGGACGGCTCTGGAAACACCATATATTTT
CATSRDRDGSGNTIYF
>few|TRBJ2-5|16|TRBD2|TRBV18
TGTGCCAGCTCACCAGATAGCGGGAGGGACGAAGAGACCCAGTACTTC
CASSPDSGRDEETQYF
>few|TRBJ2-7|12|.|TRBV20-1
TGCAGTGCTAGAACAGGGAGCTACGAGCAGTACTTC
CSARTGSYEQYF
>.|TRBJ1-5|12|.|TRBV30
TGTGCCTGGAGTGAAGAGAATCAGCCCCAGCATTTT
CAWSEENQPQHF
>once|TRBJ2-5|14|.|TRBV6-1
TGTGCCAGCAGAGAGGGGGGACCTAGAGAGACCCAGTACTTC
CASREGGPRETQYF
>few|TRBJ1-6|13|.|TRBV19
TGTGCCAGTGGACCGGACAGCATATTTCCCCTCCACTTT
CASGPDSIFPLHF
>.|TRBJ1-5|14|.|TRBV5-1
TGCGCCAGCAGCTACGGGGAAGGGGGGCAGCCCCAGCATTTT
CASSYGEGGQPQHF
>few|TRBJ1-1|13|TRBD1|TRBV20-1
TGCAGTGCTAGCGACAGGGGGAACACTGAAGCTTTCTTT
CSASDRGNTEAFF
>.|TRBJ2-1|15|.|TRBV12-3/TRBV12-4
TGTGCCAGCAGTTTGGTGTTGGGACACTACAATGAGCAGTTCTTC
CASSLVLGHYNEQFF
>few|TRBJ1-1|16|TRBD1|TRBV6-5
TGTGCCAGCAGTTTAGGGGGACAGGGCTTCGATACTGAAGCTTTCTTT
CASSLGGQGFDTEAFF
>few|TRBJ2-3|15|.|TRBV7-3
TGTGCCAGCAGCCTCCGCGGGGTAGGCACAGATACGCAGTATTTT
CASSLRGVGTDTQYF
>.|TRBJ2-3|14|TRBD2|TRBV20-1
TGCAGTGCTAGGACTAGCGGGAGCCGAGATACGCAGTATTTT
CSARTSGSRDTQYF
>.|TRBJ1-1|14|.|TRBV27
TGTGCCAGCAGTGCTAACAAGGGCTTGACTGAAGCTTTCTTT
CASSANKGLTEAFF
>few|TRBJ2-5|16|.|TRBV19
TGTGCCAGTAGTATATCGACCGGGGGGACAGGAGAGACCCAGTACTTC
CASSISTGGTGETQYF
>few|TRBJ1-1|16|TRBD1|TRBV10-3
TGTGCCATCAGAGACATATCAGGGGGAAGAGACACTGAAGCTTTCTTT
CAIRDISGGRDTEAFF
>once|TRBJ2-7|12|.|TRBV5-1
TGCGCCAGCAGCTTGGGTGTGGGCGAGCAGTACTTC
CASSLGVGEQYF
>few|TRBJ2-5|16|TRBD2|TRBV11-2
TGTGCCAGCAGCTCTGGGCTAGCGGGAGGTTGGGAGACCCAGTACTTC
CASSSGLAGGWETQYF
>once|TRBJ2-7|14|.|TRBV27
TGTGCCAGCAGTTTTAAACGGGAGAGGTACGAGCAGTACTTC
CASSFKRERYEQYF
>.|TRBJ2-5|16|TRBD2|TRBV11-2
TGTGCCAGCAGCTTATTGCCTAGCGGGAGGTCAGAGACCCAGTACTTC
CASSLLPSGRSETQYF
>.|TRBJ1-2|11|.|TRBV24-1
TGTGCCACCAGTGACGGCGGAGGCTACACCTTC
CATSDGGGYTF
>.|TRBJ1-5|15|TRBD1|TRBV19
TGTGCCAGTACCTCAGGGGGCGCGGGCAATCAGCCCCAGCATTTT
CASTSGGAGNQPQHF
>few|TRBJ2-7|12|.|TRBV7-2
TGTGCCAGCAGCAAGACGGACTACGAGCAGTACTTC
CASSKTDYEQYF
>.|TRBJ1-1|14|.|TRBV6-1
TGTGCCAGCAGTGCGCGGGAGCCGGGGTGGATGGCTTTCTTT
CASSAREPGWMAFF
>few|TRBJ2-7|14|.|TRBV20-1
TGCAGTGCTAGAAAGAAGGGGGGTACCTACGAGCAGTACTTC
CSARKKGGTYEQYF
>.|TRBJ2-4|15|.|TRBV6-5
TGTGCCAGCAGTTACAGGCAGGGCGGCAAAAACATTCAGTACTTC
CASSYRQGGKNIQYF
>.|TRBJ2-1|14|TRBD2|TRBV28
TGTGCCAGCAGAGCGGGAGGTTCTTACAATGAGCAGTTCTTC
CASRAGGSYNEQFF
>.|TRBJ2-5|11|.|TRBV20-1
TGCAGTGTGACACATCAAGAGACCCAGTACTTC
CSVTHQETQYF
>.|TRBJ2-7|15|.|TRBV15
TGTGCCACCAGCAGAGCCTACAGGGGACTCTACGAGCAGTACTTC
CATSRAYRGLYEQYF
>.|TRBJ2-7|14|.|TRBV2
TGTGCCAGCAAAGCCCCGGCTTCGGTCTACGAGCAGTACTTC
CASKAPASVYEQYF
>few|TRBJ1-5|16|.|TRBV19
TGTGCCAGCGGGTACCCAATGACAGGCTACAATCAGCCCCAGCATTTT
CASGYPMTGYNQPQHF
>.|TRBJ1-1|14|.|TRBV7-9
TGTGCCAGCAGCTTAATAGCCGGGGGGACTGAAGCTTTCTTT
CASSLIAGGTEAFF
>.|TRBJ1-2|14|TRBD1|TRBV4-3
TGCGCCAGCAGCCAAGATACAGGGGGCGACGGCTACACCTTC
CASSQDTGGDGYTF
>.|TRBJ2-7|11|.|TRBV20-1
TGCAGTGCTAGAGATTCCAGTGAGCAGTACTTC
CSARDSSEQYF
>.|TRBJ2-3|14|TRBD2|TRBV20-1
TGCAGTGCTGGTCGGCGGGAGGGCATGGATACGCAGTATTTT
CSAGRREGMDTQYF
>.|TRBJ1-6|14|.|TRBV20-1
TGCAGTGCTCCACAAGGCCAGGGAAGTTCACCCCTCCACTTT
CSAPQGQGSSPLHF
>.|TRBJ1-1|14|.|TRBV15
TGTGCCACCAGCACCGCGGTATTGAACACTGAAGCTTTCTTT
CATSTAVLNTEAFF
>.|TRBJ1-1|14|.|TRBV19
TGTGCCAGTAGGTCCCAGGGAGAGAACACTGAAGCTTTCTTT
CASRSQGENTEAFF
>.|TRBJ2-2|15|TRBD2|TRBV6-2/TRBV6-3
TGTGCCAGCAGGAGACTAGCGGGAGTGACCGGGGAGCTGTTTTTT
CASRRLAGVTGELFF